This T cell receptor (beta chain) emerged from a study of T cells in Graves' hyperthyroidism and ophthalmopathy. Template material for amplifying TCR beta CDR3 regions consisted of RNA transcripts. During a first-round RT-PCR of the TCR CDR3, the HTBI primer set was used. TCRdb fed the multiplex PCR reads into MiXCR, producing one record per CDR3 protein. The table has about 560,000 distinct CDR3 sequences, over 15% seen once. Exclusion followed for patients with uncontrolled infection, other autoimmune disease, pregnancy or lactation. Approximately 9.3 ml of fresh peripheral blood supplied the PBMCs. General observations from the study: Most clonotypes expanded in the thyroid (above 0.001) were also present in blood.

Concerning this clonotype itself: Its antigen is not identified.

Germline V gives CDR1 MNHNS, CDR2 SASEGT. The ends were cut back, 8 bases at V and 6 bases at J, with 14 bases in the middle. CDR3 length: 13 residues. V gene TRBV6-1 combines with J gene TRBJ1-5; D is perhaps TRBD1 (6 bases). The sample comprised blood. The TCR was taken from a woman younger than 35 with Graves' hyperthyroidism. Here the CDR3 reads CASRSGAGQPQHF. In DNA form, the CDR3 reads TGTGCCAGCCGTTCAGGGGCTGGTCAGCCCCAGCATTTT.